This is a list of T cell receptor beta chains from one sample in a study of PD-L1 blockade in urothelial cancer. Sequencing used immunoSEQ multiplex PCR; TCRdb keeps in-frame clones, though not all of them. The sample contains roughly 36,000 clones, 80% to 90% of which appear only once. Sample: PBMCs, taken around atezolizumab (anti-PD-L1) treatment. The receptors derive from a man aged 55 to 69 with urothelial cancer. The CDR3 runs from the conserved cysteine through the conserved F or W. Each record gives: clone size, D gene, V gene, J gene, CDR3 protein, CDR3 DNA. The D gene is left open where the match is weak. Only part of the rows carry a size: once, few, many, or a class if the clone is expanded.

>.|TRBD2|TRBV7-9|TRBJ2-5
CASSLGTSGATGETQYF
TGTGCCAGCAGCCTCGGGACTAGCGGAGCCACTGGGGAGACCCAGTACTTC
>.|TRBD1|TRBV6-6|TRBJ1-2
CASSYGDRGAGGYTF
TGTGCCAGCAGTTACGGGGACAGGGGAGCGGGTGGCTACACCTTC
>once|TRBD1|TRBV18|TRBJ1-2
CASSPGQVYGYTF
TGTGCCAGCTCTCCCGGACAGGTCTATGGCTACACCTTC
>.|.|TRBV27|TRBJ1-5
CASSLRGTSNQPQHF
TGTGCCAGCAGTTTAAGAGGTACGAGCAATCAGCCCCAGCATTTT
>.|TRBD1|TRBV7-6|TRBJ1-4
CASSYGQGGEKLFF
TGTGCCAGCAGCTACGGACAGGGGGGTGAAAAACTGTTTTTT
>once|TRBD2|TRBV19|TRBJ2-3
CASKTSVNTDTQYF
TGTGCCAGTAAGACTAGCGTGAACACAGATACGCAGTATTTT
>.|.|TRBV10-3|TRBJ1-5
CAISENGGSNQPQHF
TGTGCCATCAGTGAGAACGGCGGTAGCAATCAGCCCCAGCATTTT
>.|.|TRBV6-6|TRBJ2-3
CASSYTTGTDTQYF
TGTGCCAGCAGTTACACGACTGGCACAGATACGCAGTATTTT
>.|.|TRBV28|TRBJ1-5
CASSFARDASNQPQHF
TGTGCCAGCAGTTTTGCCAGGGATGCGAGCAATCAGCCCCAGCATTTT
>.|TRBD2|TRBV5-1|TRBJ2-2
CASSGGGASGELFF
TGCGCCAGCAGTGGCGGGGGGGCCTCCGGGGAGCTGTTTTTT